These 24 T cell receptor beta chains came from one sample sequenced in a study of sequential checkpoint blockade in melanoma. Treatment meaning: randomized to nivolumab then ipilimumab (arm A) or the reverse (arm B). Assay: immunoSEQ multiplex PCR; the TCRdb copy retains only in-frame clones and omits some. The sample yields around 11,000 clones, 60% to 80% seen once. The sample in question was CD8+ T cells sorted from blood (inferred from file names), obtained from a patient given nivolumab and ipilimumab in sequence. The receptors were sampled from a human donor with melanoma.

Here the CDR3 DNA reads TGTGCCAGCAGCTTTGCCCCGGGAACTGAAGCTTTCTTT. Translating gives CASSFAPGTEAFF. The chain links TRBV7-9 to TRBJ1-1; D not resolved. The CDR3 is 13 residues long. The V gene's germline CDR1 is SEHNR and CDR2 FQNEAQ (reference sequence). The germline V and J ends were trimmed by 3 bases and 5 bases, with 10 bases remaining between them. Complete variable domain (other parts from reference TRBV7-9 and TRBJ1-1): DTGVSQNPRHKITKRGQNVTFRCDPISEHNRLYWYRQTLGQGPEFLTYFQNEAQLEKSRLLSDRFSAERPKGSFSTLEIQRTEQGDSAMYLCASSFAPGTEAFFGQGTRLTVV.

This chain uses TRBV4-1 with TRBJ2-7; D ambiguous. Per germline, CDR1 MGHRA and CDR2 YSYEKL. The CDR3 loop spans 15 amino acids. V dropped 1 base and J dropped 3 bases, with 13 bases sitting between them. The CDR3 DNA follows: TGCGCCAGCAGCCAAGGTTCCTCCCTTAACTACGAGCAGTACTTC. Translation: CASSQGSSLNYEQYF.

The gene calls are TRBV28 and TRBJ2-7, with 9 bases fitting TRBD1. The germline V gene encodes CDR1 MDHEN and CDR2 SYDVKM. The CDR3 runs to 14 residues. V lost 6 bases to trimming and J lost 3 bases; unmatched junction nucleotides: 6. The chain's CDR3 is CASSGTGSDYEQYF. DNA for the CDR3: TGTGCCAGCAGCGGGACAGGGAGTGACTACGAGCAGTACTTC.

In nucleotides, the CDR3 is TGCGCCAGCAGCCAAGATGTGATAGCGGGAGGGGGTTCCTACAATGAGCAGTTCTTC. Its translation: CASSQDVIAGGGSYNEQFF. The chain carries TRBV4-3 and TRBJ2-1; 11 bases match TRBD2. The V segment lost 0 bases and the J segment 1 base; nucleotides outside the gene matches: 8. Germline CDR1 and CDR2: LGHNA and YSLEER. The CDR3 is 19 residues long.

The CDR3 here is CASSPGAYEQYF. Written as DNA, the CDR3 is TGTGCCAGCAGCCCCGGAGCCTACGAGCAGTACTTC. V is TRBV27 and J is TRBJ2-7; D is uncertain. CDR3 length: 12 residues. V lost 6 bases and J 2 bases, leaving 8 bases between the germline ends. CDR1 is MNHEY and CDR2 is SMNVEV in the germline V gene (reference sequence).

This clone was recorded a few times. The CDR3 protein is CASSIRMSSYEQYF. CDR3 DNA sequence: TGTGCCAGCAGTATCCGTATGAGCTCCTACGAGCAGTACTTC. V gene TRBV28 combines with J gene TRBJ2-7; no clear D gene. The germline V and J ends were trimmed by 5 bases and 0 bases, with 11 bases remaining between them. CDR1 MDHEN and CDR2 SYDVKM come from the germline V gene. The CDR3 loop spans 14 amino acids.

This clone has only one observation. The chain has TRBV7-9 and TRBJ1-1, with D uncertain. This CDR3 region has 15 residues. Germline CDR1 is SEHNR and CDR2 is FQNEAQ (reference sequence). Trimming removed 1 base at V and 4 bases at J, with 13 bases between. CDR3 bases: TGTGCCAGCAGCTTAGACTCGGGGAAGGGCACTGAAGCTTTCTTT. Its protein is CASSLDSGKGTEAFF.

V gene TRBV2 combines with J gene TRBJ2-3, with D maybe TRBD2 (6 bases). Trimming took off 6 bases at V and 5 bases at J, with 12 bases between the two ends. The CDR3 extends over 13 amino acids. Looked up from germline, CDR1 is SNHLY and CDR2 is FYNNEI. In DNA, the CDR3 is TGTGCCAGCAGGGAGGGCTTGGGAGATACGCAGTATTTT. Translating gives CASREGLGDTQYF.

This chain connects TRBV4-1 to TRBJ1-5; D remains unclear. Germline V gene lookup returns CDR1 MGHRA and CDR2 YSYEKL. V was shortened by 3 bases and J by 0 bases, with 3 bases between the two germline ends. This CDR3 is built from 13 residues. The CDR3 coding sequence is TGCGCCAGCAGCCATTATAGCAATCAGCCCCAGCATTTT. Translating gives CASSHYSNQPQHF.

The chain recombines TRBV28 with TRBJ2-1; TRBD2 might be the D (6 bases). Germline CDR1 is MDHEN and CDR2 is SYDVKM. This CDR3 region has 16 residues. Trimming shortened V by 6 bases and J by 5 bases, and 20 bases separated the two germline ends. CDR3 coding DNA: TGTGCCAGCAGCTGGGGGGACCTCGACGGGAACAATGAGCAGTTCTTC. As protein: CASSWGDLDGNNEQFF.

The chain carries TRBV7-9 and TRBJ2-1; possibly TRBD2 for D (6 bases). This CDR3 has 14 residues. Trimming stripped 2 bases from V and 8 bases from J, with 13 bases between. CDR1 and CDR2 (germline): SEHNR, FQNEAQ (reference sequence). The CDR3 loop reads CASSLPSREDEQFF. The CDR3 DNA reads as TGTGCCAGCAGCTTACCCTCCAGGGAGGATGAGCAGTTCTTC.

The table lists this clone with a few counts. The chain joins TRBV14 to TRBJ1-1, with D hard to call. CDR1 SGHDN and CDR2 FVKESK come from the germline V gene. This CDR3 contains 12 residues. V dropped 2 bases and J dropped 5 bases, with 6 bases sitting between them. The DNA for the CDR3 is TGTGCCAGCAGCCAACCGTATACTGAAGCTTTCTTT. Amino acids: CASSQPYTEAFF.

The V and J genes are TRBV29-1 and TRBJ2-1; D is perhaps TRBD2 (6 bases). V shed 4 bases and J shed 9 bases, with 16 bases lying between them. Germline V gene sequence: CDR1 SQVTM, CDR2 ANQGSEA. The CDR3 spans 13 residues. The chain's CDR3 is CSVADYRSGEQFF. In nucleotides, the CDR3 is TGCAGCGTTGCGGACTACCGTTCGGGTGAGCAGTTCTTC.

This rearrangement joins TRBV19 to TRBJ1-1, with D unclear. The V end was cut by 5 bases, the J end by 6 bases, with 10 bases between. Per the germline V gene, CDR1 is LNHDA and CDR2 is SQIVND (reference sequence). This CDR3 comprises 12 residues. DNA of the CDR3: TGTGCCAGTAGTTCCGGGAGCCCTGAAGCTTTCTTT. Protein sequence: CASSSGSPEAFF.

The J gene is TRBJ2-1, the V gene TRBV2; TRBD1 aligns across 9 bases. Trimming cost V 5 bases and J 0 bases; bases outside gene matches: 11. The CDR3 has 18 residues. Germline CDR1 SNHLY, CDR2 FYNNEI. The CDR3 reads CASSTNRDRAISYNEQFF. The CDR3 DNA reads TGTGCCAGCAGTACCAACCGGGACAGGGCTATCTCCTACAATGAGCAGTTCTTC.

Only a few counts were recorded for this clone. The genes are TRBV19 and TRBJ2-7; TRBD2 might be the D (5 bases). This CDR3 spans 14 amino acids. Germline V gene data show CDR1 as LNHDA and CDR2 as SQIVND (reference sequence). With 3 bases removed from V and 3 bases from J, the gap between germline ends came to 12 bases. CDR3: CASSMRLGGYEQYF. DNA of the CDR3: TGTGCCAGTAGTATGCGTCTCGGAGGCTACGAGCAGTACTTC.

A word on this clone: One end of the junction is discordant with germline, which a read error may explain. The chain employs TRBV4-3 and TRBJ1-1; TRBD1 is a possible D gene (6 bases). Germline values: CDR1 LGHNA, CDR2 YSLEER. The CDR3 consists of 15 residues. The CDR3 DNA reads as TGCGCCAGCAGCCAAGAGGACAGAATGAACGCTGAAGCTTTCTTT. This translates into CASSQEDRMNAEAFF.

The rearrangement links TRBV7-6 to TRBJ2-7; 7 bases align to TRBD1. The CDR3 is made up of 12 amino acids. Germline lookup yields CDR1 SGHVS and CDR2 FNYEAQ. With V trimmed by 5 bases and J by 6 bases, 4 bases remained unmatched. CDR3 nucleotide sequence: TGTGCCAGCAGCCAACAGGGGTCCGAGCAGTACTTC. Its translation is CASSQQGSEQYF.

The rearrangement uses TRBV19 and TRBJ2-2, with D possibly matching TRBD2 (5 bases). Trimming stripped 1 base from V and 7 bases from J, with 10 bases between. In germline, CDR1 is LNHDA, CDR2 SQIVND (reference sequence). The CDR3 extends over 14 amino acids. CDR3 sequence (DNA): TGTGCCAGTAGTATAGGACTACCCGGCGGGGAGCTGTTTTTT. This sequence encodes CASSIGLPGGELFF. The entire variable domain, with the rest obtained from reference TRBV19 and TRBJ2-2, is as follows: DGGITQSPKYLFRKEGQNVTLSCEQNLNHDAMYWYRQDPGQGLRLIYYSQIVNDFQKGDIAEGYSVSREKKESFPLTVTSAQKNPTAFYLCASSIGLPGGELFFGEGSRLTVL.

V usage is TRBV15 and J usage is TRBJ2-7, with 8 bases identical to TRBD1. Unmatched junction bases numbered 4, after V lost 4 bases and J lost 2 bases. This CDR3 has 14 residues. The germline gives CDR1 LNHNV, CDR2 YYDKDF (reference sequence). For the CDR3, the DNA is TGTGCCACCAGCATTTTACAGGGGGCCTACGAGCAGTACTTC. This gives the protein CATSILQGAYEQYF. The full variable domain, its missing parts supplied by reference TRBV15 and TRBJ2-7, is DAMVIQNPRYQVTQFGKPVTLSCSQTLNHNVMYWYQQKSSQAPKLLFHYYDKDFNNEADTPDNFQSRRPNTSFCFLDIRSPGLGDTAMYLCATSILQGAYEQYFGPGTRLTVT.

This CDR3 reads CASGRDGGISNQPQHF. CDR3 coding DNA: TGTGCCAGCGGGCGGGACGGCGGCATAAGCAATCAGCCCCAGCATTTT. V and J are TRBV28 and TRBJ1-5, with D possibly matching TRBD1 (5 bases). CDR3 length equals 16 residues. Deletions cut 8 bases from V and 1 base from J, with 18 bases between. Germline CDR1 is MDHEN and CDR2 is SYDVKM. The full variable domain, in which reference TRBV28 and TRBJ1-5 provide the parts outside the CDR3, is DVKVTQSSRYLVKRTGEKVFLECVQDMDHENMFWYRQDPGLGLRLIYFSYDVKMKEKGDIPEGYSVSREKKERFSLILESASTNQTSMYLCASGRDGGISNQPQHFGDGTRLSIL.

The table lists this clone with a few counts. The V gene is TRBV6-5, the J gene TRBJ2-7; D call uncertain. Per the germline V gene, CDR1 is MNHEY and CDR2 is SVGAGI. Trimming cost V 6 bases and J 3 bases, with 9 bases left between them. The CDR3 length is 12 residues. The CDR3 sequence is CASRQLGYEQYF. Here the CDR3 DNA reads TGTGCCAGCAGACAGTTAGGCTACGAGCAGTACTTC.

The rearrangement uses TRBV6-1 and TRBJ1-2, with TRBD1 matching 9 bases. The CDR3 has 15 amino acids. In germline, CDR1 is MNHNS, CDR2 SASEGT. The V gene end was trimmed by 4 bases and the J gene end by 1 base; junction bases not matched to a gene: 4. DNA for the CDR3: TGTGCCAGCAGTGGGTGGACAGGGGTTAACTATGGCTACACCTTC. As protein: CASSGWTGVNYGYTF.

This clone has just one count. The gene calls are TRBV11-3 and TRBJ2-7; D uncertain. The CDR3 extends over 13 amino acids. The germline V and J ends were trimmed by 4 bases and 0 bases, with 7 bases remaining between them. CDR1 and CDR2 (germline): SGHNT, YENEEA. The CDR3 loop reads CASSSLASYEQYF. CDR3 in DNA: TGTGCCAGCAGCTCCCTGGCCTCCTACGAGCAGTACTTC.